Shown below are 18 T cell receptor beta chains from a single sample sequenced in a study of T cell repertoires in cytomegalovirus infection. TCRdb passed the reads through MiXCR, listing each CDR3 protein once. Altogether 680,000 or so distinct CDR3 sequences are present, roughly 35% being singletons, with the ten largest covering around 2.8%. The sample consisted of PBMCs. Every receptor here comes from a human donor in good health (CMV status not recorded). Some clones in this sample may be carry-over from other donors' samples.

V gene TRBV27 combines with J gene TRBJ2-7; the match to TRBD1 covers 9 bases. The germline V gene has CDR1 MNHEY and CDR2 SMNVEV (reference sequence). With 4 bases clipped from V and 5 bases from J, the junction kept 21 bases outside the gene matches. CDR3 size: 19 residues. The CDR3 spells CASSSITGLEGQGIHEQYF. Written as DNA, the CDR3 is TGTGCCAGCAGTTCTATAACCGGGTTGGAGGGACAGGGTATCCACGAGCAGTACTTC.

This clonotype was recorded a few times. The chain combines TRBV9 with TRBJ2-3; the D gene is possibly TRBD2 (6 bases). V lost 0 bases, J lost 4 bases, and 21 bases lay in between. Germline V gene data show CDR1 as SGDLS and CDR2 as YYNGEE. The CDR3 is 18 residues long. CDR3 nucleotides: TGTGCCAGCAGCGTAGAATCCTTGGACGGGAGAGGCGCAGATACGCAGTATTTT. Amino acids: CASSVESLDGRGADTQYF.

Remarks on this clonotype: The final CDR3 position lacks the conserved phenylalanine or tryptophan, pointing to a likely read error. V usage is TRBV12-3 or TRBV12-4 and J usage is TRBJ1-1, with D possibly being TRBD1 (6 bases). The CDR3 has 13 residues. The V end was cut by 3 bases, the J end by 4 bases, with 9 bases between. The CDR3 sequence is CASSFGGPTEAFL. The CDR3 coding sequence is TGTGCCAGCAGTTTCGGGGGGCCCACTGAAGCTTTCTTG.

The V call is TRBV19, the J call TRBJ2-1; 9 positions match TRBD2. The CDR3 contains 15 residues. Looked up from germline, CDR1 is LNHDA and CDR2 is SQIVND (reference sequence). V gave up 5 bases and J gave up 4 bases; unmatched junction bases: 6. In DNA form, the CDR3 reads TGTGCCAGTAGTTCAGGGACTAGCTGTTACAATGAGCAGTTCTTC. Encoded protein: CASSSGTSCYNEQFF.

The sample holds one count of this clonotype. This chain connects TRBV10-3 to TRBJ2-7; D gene uncertain. Germline V lookup: CDR1 ENHRY, CDR2 SYGVKD. V lost 6 bases and J 5 bases, leaving 20 bases between the germline ends. The CDR3 is 15 amino acids. The chain's CDR3 is CAISPKSGRIDEQYF. The CDR3 region has the DNA TGTGCCATCAGCCCGAAATCTGGGCGGATCGACGAGCAGTACTTC.

This clonotype was counted at least ten times. This sequence joins TRBV28 and TRBJ2-3, with 7 positions matching TRBD2. V shed 3 bases, J shed 1 base, and the junction held 13 bases outside the gene matches. The CDR3 extends over 18 amino acids. The germline V gene has CDR1 MDHEN and CDR2 SYDVKM. The CDR3, as DNA: TGTGCCAGCAGTTTGGGGCCCCAGGGACGGGAGGGCACAGATACGCAGTATTTT. It translates to CASSLGPQGREGTDTQYF.

V gene TRBV2 combines with J gene TRBJ2-1, with D unclear. Germline lookup yields CDR1 SNHLY and CDR2 FYNNEI. The CDR3 has 14 amino acids. The V end was cut by 4 bases, the J end by 3 bases, with 10 bases between. Written as DNA, the CDR3 is TGTGCCAGCAGTGTATACAGAAACTACAATGAGCAGTTCTTC. It yields the protein CASSVYRNYNEQFF. Combining the CDR3 with reference TRBV2 and TRBJ2-1 gives the whole variable domain EPEVTQTPSHQVTQMGQEVILRCVPISNHLYFYWYRQILGQKVEFLVSFYNNEISEKSEIFDDQFSVERPDGSNFTLKIRSTKLEDSAMYFCASSVYRNYNEQFFGPGTRLTVL.

V gene TRBV28 combines with J gene TRBJ2-1, with D maybe TRBD1 (6 bases). The CDR3 extends over 15 amino acids. The V gene's germline CDR1 is MDHEN and CDR2 SYDVKM. V lost 6 bases and J lost 4, with 16 bases in between. CDR3 DNA: TGTGCCAGCAGACCGTCACAGGGTATATACAATGAGCAGTTCTTC. Its translation: CASRPSQGIYNEQFF.

The CDR3 DNA is TGTGCCAGCAGTTATCGGCCTGAGGTAAATGAGCAGTTCTTC. The encoded protein is CASSYRPEVNEQFF. The gene calls are TRBV6-2 or TRBV6-3 and TRBJ2-1; D gene ambiguous. CDR3 size: 14 residues. Germline CDR1 reads MNHEY; CDR2 reads SVGEGT. Between the trimmed V and J ends, which lost 3 bases and 7 bases, there was a span of 13 bases.

The chain carries TRBV7-6 and TRBJ1-2, with TRBD1 as a possible D gene (6 bases). CDR1 is SGHVS, CDR2 FNYEAQ, per germline. With 11 bases removed from V and 3 bases from J, the gap between germline ends came to 13 bases. There are 12 residues in the CDR3. The CDR3 bases are TGTGCCTGGGGCAACAGGGACTATGGCTACACCTTC. This encodes CAWGNRDYGYTF.

Turning to this clonotype: A much larger clone sits a single nucleotide away, making a read error possible. The rearrangement joins TRBV7-8 to TRBJ2-3; D remains unclear. Deletions cut 0 bases from V and 4 bases from J, with 17 bases between. The CDR3 extends over 17 amino acids. The germline gives CDR1 SGHVS, CDR2 FQNEAQ. The DNA for the CDR3 is TGTGCCAGCAGCTTAGCGCCGGTGGAGTCTCGCCCAGATACGCAGTATTTT. Amino acids: CASSLAPVESRPDTQYF. Full variable domain (missing parts from reference TRBV7-8 and TRBJ2-3): GAGVSQSPRYKVAKRGQDVALRCDPISGHVSLFWYQQALGQGPEFLTYFQNEAQLDKSGLPSDRFFAERPEGSVSTLKIQRTQQEDSAVYLCASSLAPVESRPDTQYFGPGTRLTVL.

This clonotype was counted only a few times. The V and J genes are TRBV12-3 or TRBV12-4 and TRBJ2-7; the match to TRBD2 covers 12 bases. V lost 5 bases, J lost 3 bases, and 5 bases stayed unmatched. There are 15 residues in the CDR3. CDR3 sequence: CASSPRLAGDYEQYF. Here the CDR3 DNA reads TGTGCCAGCAGTCCGCGACTAGCGGGAGACTACGAGCAGTACTTC.

In this sample, this clonotype turned up a few times. This chain joins TRBV20-1 and TRBJ2-1; 9 nucleotides agree with TRBD2. This CDR3 is 19 amino acids long. Germline CDR1 is DFQATT and CDR2 is SNEGSKA (reference sequence). Trimming took 2 bases from V and 1 from J; bases not matched to a gene: 15. The DNA of the CDR3 is TGCAGTGCTAGATTCATAGCGGGAGACGAACGTGAGTCCTACAATGAGCAGTTCTTC. Encoded protein: CSARFIAGDERESYNEQFF.

V and J are TRBV19 and TRBJ2-7; 10 bases are a match to TRBD1. Trimming took 6 bases from V and 5 from J; bases not matched to a gene: 7. Germline CDR1 reads LNHDA; CDR2 reads SQIVND (reference sequence). The CDR3 contains 14 residues. The CDR3 is CASRSTGGFNEQYF. The CDR3 DNA reads TGTGCCAGTAGATCGACAGGGGGCTTTAACGAGCAGTACTTC.

The CDR3 nucleotides read TGCAGTGGTCCAGGGGCGGATCAAGAGACCCAGTACTTC. This gives the protein CSGPGADQETQYF. The rearrangement joins TRBV20-1 to TRBJ2-5, with D maybe TRBD1 (6 bases). The CDR3 consists of 13 residues. Germline values: CDR1 DFQATT, CDR2 SNEGSKA (reference sequence). Trimming cost V 7 bases and J 2 bases, with 14 bases left between them.

The V and J genes are TRBV18 and TRBJ1-1; D unresolved. Trimming shortened V by 1 base and J by 1 base, and 10 bases separated the two germline ends. This CDR3 has 15 residues. The germline gives CDR1 KGHSH, CDR2 LQKENI. The CDR3 sequence is CASSPQSLENTEAFF. Here the CDR3 DNA reads TGTGCCAGCTCACCACAGTCCCTGGAGAACACTGAAGCTTTCTTT. The full variable domain, its missing parts supplied by reference TRBV18 and TRBJ1-1, is NAGVMQNPRHLVRRRGQEARLRCSPMKGHSHVYWYRQLPEEGLKFMVYLQKENIIDESGMPKERFSAEFPKEGPSILRIQQVVRGDSAAYFCASSPQSLENTEAFFGQGTRLTVV.

The gene calls are TRBV20-1 and TRBJ2-7; D call uncertain. The ends were cut back, 6 bases at V and 4 bases at J, with 10 bases in the middle. This CDR3 comprises 11 residues. Germline V gene sequence: CDR1 DFQATT, CDR2 SNEGSKA (reference sequence). CDR3 amino acids: CSAQDGYEQYF. CDR3 DNA sequence: TGCAGTGCCCAGGATGGGTACGAGCAGTACTTC.

This clonotype was seen more than once but under ten times. This rearrangement joins TRBV25-1 to TRBJ2-1; 8 nucleotides line up with TRBD2. Germline V CDR1 and CDR2: MGHDK, SYGVNS. The CDR3 loop spans 18 amino acids. V shed 2 bases and J 5 bases; nucleotides not matched to a gene: 14. This CDR3 reads CASSEERLGVAGNNEQFF. The CDR3 DNA reads as TGTGCCAGCAGTGAAGAACGATTAGGGGTAGCGGGAAACAATGAGCAGTTCTTC.